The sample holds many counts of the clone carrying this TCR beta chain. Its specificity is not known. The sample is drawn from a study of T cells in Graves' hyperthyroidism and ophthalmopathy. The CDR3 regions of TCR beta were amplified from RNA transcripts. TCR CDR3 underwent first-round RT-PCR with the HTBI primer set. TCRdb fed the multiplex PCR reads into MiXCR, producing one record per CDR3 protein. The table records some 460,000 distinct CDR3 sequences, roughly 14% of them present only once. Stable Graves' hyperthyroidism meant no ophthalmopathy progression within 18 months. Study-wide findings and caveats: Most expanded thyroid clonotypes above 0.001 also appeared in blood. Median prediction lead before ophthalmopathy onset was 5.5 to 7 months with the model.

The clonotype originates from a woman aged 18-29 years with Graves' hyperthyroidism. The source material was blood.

CDR3 sequence (DNA): TGTGCCACCAGCAGAGTCGGCAGCGGAACAACTAATGAAAAACTGTTTTTT. It yields the protein CATSRVGSGTTNEKLFF. The chain is built from TRBV15 and TRBJ1-4; D not resolved. Trimming took 1 base from V and 0 from J, leaving 12 bases between them. This CDR3 spans 17 amino acids. The germline V gene encodes CDR1 LNHNV and CDR2 YYDKDF (reference sequence).